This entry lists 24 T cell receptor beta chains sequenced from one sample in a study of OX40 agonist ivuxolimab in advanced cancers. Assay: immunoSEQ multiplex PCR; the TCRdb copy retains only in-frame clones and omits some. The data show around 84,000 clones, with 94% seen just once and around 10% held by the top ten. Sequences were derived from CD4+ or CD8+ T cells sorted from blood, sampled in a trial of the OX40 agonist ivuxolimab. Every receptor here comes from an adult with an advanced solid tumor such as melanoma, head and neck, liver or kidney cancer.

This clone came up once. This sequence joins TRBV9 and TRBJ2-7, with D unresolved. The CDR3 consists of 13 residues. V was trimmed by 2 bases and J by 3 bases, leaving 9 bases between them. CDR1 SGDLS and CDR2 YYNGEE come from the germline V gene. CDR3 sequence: CASSVWPGYEQYF. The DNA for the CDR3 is TGTGCCAGCAGCGTGTGGCCAGGCTACGAGCAGTACTTC.

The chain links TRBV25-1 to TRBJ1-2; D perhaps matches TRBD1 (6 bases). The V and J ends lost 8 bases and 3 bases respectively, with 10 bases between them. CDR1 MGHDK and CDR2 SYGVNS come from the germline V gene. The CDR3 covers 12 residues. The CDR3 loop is CASGDRHYGYTF. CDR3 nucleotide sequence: TGTGCCAGCGGCGACAGGCACTATGGCTACACCTTC.

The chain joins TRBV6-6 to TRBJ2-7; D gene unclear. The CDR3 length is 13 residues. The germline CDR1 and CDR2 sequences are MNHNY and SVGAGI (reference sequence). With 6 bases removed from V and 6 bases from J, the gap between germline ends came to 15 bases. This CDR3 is CASRTSTPTEQYF. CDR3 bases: TGTGCCAGCAGGACTTCCACCCCAACCGAGCAGTACTTC.

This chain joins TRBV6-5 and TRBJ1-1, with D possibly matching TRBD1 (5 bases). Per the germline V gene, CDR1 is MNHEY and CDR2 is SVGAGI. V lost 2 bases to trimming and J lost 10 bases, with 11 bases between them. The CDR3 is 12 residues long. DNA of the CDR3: TGTGCCAGCAGTTACGGGGGGGGGAGAGCTTTCTTT. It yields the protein CASSYGGGRAFF.

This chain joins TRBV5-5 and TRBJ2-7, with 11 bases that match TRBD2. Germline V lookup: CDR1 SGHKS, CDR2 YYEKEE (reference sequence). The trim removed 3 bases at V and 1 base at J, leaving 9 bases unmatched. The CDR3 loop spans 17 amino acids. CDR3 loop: CASSWGLADLTSYEQYF. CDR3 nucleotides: TGTGCCAGCAGCTGGGGACTAGCGGATCTAACGTCCTACGAGCAGTACTTC.

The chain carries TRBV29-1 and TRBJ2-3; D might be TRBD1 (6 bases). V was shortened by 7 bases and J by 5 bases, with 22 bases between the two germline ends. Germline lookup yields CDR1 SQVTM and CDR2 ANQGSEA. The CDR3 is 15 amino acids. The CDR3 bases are TGCAGCGGGGTGACAGGACTCTTGTCAGAAGATACGCAGTATTTT. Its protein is CSGVTGLLSEDTQYF.

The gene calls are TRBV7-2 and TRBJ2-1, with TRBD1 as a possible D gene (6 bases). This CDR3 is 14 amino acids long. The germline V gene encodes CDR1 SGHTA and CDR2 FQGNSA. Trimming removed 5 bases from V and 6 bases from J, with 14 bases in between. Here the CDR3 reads CASSRGQGGNEQFF. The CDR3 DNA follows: TGTGCCAGCAGCCGTGGACAAGGGGGCAATGAGCAGTTCTTC.

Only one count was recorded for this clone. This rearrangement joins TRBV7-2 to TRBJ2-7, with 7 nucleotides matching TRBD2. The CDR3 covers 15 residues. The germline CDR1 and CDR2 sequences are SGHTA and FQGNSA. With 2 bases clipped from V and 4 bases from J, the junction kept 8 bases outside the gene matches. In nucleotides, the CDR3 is TGTGCCAGCAGCTTATCCGGACTAGGAAAATACGAGCAGTACTTC. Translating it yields CASSLSGLGKYEQYF.

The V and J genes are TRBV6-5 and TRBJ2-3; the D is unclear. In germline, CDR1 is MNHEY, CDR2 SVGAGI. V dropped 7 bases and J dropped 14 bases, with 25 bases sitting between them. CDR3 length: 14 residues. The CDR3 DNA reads TGTGCCAGCACCCCCCCCGGACCTGGACCCGATAGGTATTTT. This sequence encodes CASTPPGPGPDRYF.

CDR3 residues: CASSPGNQETQYF. Here the CDR3 DNA reads TGTGCCAGCAGCCCGGGGAATCAAGAGACCCAGTACTTC. The J gene is TRBJ2-5, the V gene TRBV5-4; tentative D call: TRBD2 (5 bases). The ends were cut back, 4 bases at V and 2 bases at J, with 9 bases in the middle. CDR1 and CDR2 from the germline V gene are SGHNT and YYREEE (reference sequence). CDR3 length equals 13 residues.

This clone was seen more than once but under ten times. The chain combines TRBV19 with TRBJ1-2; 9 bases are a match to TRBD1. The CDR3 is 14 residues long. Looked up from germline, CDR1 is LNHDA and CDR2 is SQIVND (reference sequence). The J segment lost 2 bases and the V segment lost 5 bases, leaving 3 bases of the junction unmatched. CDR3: CASSAGQGNYGYTF. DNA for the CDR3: TGTGCCAGTAGTGCCGGACAGGGGAACTATGGCTACACCTTC.

The CDR3 is CASSLVSGLAGGITDEQYF. The CDR3 DNA is TGTGCCAGCAGCTTAGTCTCGGGACTAGCGGGAGGTATCACCGACGAGCAGTACTTC. This chain uses TRBV7-2 with TRBJ2-7, with 15 bases matching TRBD2. The ends lost 1 base at V and 5 bases at J; junction bases unmatched: 12. CDR3 length equals 19 residues. Germline assignment: CDR1 SGHTA and CDR2 FQGNSA.

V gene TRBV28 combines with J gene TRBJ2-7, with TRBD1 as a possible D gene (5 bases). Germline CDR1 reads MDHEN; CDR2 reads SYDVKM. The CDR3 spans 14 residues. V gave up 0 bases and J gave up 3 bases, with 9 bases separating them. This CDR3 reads CASSLWGQGYEQYF. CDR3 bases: TGTGCCAGCAGTTTATGGGGTCAGGGCTACGAGCAGTACTTC. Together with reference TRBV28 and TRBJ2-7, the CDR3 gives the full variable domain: DVKVTQSSRYLVKRTGEKVFLECVQDMDHENMFWYRQDPGLGLRLIYFSYDVKMKEKGDIPEGYSVSREKKERFSLILESASTNQTSMYLCASSLWGQGYEQYFGPGTRLTVT.

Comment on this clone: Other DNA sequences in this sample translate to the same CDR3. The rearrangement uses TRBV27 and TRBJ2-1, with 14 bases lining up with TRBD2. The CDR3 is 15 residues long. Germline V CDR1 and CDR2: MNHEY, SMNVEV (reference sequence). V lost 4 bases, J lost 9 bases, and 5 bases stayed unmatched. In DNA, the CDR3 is TGTGCCAGCAGTTCCGGGACTAGCGGGAGAGGTGAGCAGTTCTTC. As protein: CASSSGTSGRGEQFF.

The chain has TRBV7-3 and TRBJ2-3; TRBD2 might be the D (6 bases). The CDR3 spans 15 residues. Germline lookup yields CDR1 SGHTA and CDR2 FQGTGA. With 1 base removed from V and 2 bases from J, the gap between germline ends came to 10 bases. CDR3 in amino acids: CASSLMGGSTDTQYF. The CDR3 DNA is TGTGCCAGCAGCTTAATGGGGGGTTCCACAGATACGCAGTATTTT.

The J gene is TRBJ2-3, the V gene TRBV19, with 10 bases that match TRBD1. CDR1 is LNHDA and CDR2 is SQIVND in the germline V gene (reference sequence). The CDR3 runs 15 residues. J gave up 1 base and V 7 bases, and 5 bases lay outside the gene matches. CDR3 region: CASIPGTGGTDTQYF. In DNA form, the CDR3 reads TGTGCCAGTATCCCCGGGACAGGGGGCACAGATACGCAGTATTTT.

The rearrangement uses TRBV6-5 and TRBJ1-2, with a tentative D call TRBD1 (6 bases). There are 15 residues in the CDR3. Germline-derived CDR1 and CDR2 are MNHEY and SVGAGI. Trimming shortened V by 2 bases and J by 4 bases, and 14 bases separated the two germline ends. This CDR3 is CASSYDAGGGYGYTF. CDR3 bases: TGTGCCAGCAGTTACGATGCGGGGGGCGGCTATGGCTACACCTTC.

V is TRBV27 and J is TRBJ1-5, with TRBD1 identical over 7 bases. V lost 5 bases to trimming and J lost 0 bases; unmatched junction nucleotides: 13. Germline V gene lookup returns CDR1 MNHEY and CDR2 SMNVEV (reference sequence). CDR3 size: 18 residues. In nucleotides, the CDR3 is TGTGCCAGCAGTCCCAGAGTTACAGGGGCTAATAGCAATCAGCCCCAGCATTTT. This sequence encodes CASSPRVTGANSNQPQHF.

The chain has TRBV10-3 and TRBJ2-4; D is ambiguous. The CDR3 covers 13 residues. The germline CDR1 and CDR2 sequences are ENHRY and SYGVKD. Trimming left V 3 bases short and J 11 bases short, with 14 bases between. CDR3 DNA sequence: TGTGCCATCAGTGAAATTCAGACCCGGGTTCAGTACTTC. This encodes CAISEIQTRVQYF.

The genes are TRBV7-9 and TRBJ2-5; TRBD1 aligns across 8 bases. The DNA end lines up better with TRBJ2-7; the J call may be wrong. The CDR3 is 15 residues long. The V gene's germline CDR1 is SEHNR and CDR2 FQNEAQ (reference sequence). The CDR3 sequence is CASSGGQDPAYEQYF. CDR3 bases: TGTGCCAGCAGCGGGGGACAGGACCCGGCCTACGAGCAGTACTTC.

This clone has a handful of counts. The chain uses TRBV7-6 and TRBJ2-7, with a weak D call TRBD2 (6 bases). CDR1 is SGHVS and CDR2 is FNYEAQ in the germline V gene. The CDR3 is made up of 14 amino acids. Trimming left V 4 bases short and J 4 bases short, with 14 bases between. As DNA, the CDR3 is TGTGCCAGCAGCTATACCGAGAGCGGGTACGAGCAGTACTTC. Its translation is CASSYTESGYEQYF.

CDR3 coding DNA: TGTGCCAGCAGTGACCCCCGAGGGGGCCAGGGCTACACCTTC. It specifies CASSDPRGGQGYTF. V is TRBV25-1 and J is TRBJ1-2; the match to TRBD1 covers 7 bases. V lost 3 bases, J lost 8 bases, and 9 bases stayed unmatched. CDR3 length equals 14 residues. CDR1 and CDR2 (germline): MGHDK, SYGVNS.

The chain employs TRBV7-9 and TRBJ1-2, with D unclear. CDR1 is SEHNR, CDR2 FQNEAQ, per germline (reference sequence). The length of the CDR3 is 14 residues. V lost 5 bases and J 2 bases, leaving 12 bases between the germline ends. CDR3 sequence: CASSAPTYNYGYTF. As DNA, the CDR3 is TGTGCCAGCAGCGCGCCGACATACAACTATGGCTACACCTTC.

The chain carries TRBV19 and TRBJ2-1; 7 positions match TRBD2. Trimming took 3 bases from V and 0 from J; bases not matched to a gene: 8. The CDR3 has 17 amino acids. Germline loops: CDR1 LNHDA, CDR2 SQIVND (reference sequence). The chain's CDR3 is CASSMSSGISSYNEQFF. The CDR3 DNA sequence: TGTGCCAGTAGTATGTCGAGCGGGATTAGCTCCTACAATGAGCAGTTCTTC. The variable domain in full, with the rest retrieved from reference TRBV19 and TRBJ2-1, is DGGITQSPKYLFRKEGQNVTLSCEQNLNHDAMYWYRQDPGQGLRLIYYSQIVNDFQKGDIAEGYSVSREKKESFPLTVTSAQKNPTAFYLCASSMSSGISSYNEQFFGPGTRLTVL.